This T cell receptor beta chain is drawn from a study of Tregs in tolerant kidney transplant recipients. Notes on the study in general: The most relevant donor-specific Treg TCRbeta repertoire apparently came from expansion with activated donor B cells.

Unstimulated regulatory T cells (CD4+CD25+CD127-), CD4+CD25- non-regulatory cells, CD4 and CD8 cells were FACS-sorted from thawed PBMCs. This CDR3 is 15 amino acids long. From germline, CDR1 is MNHEY and CDR2 SVGAGI. Trimming removed 6 bases from V and 6 bases from J, with 18 bases in between. Remarks on this clone: Its specificity is not known.

The assay was immunoSEQ multiplex PCR, and TCRdb's table has in-frame clones only and misses some. Altogether 85,000 to 90,000 clones are present, 85% to 95% being singletons, with the ten largest covering 4.5% to 5%. The origin of this receptor is a human donor in good health. Input material: CD8+ T cells from blood. This chain joins TRBV6-5 and TRBJ1-5; a weak D match, TRBD1 (5 bases). The CDR3 region is CASRGPNRTGQPQHF. CDR3 bases: TGTGCCAGCAGGGGCCCTAACAGGACCGGTCAGCCCCAGCATTTT.